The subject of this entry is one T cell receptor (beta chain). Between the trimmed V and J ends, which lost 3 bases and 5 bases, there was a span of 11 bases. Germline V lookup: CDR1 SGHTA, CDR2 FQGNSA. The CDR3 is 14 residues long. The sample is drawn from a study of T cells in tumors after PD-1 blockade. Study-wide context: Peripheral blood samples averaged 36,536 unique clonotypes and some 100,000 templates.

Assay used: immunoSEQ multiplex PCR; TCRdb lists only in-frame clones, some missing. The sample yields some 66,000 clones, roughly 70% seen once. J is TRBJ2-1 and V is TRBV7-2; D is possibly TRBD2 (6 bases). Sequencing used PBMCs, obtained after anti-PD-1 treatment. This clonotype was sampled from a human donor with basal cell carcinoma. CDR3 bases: TGTGCCAGCAGCTTTGGGGACTCGAACAATGAGCAGTTCTTC. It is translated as CASSFGDSNNEQFF.